The rows below give T cell receptor beta chains drawn from one sample of a study of T-cell reconstitution after alpha-beta-depleted transplantation in children. One entry per CDR3 protein, called by TCRdb with MiXCR from the PCR reads. In the table there are 360,000 or so distinct CDR3 sequences, about a fifth of which are singletons. The sample in question was PBMCs from the stem cell graft donor, obtained from the stem cell graft. The receptor set was obtained from a human donor who donated a stem cell graft to a child with acute myeloid leukemia. Each CDR3 is given with its conserved first and last residue. The D gene is left open where the match is weak. A row's size may be missing; if present it is once, few, many or a size class.

d_gene: TRBD1; abundance: NA; j_gene: TRBJ1-4; v_gene: TRBV12-3/TRBV12-4; CDR3nt: TGTGCCAGCAGCTACAGGGGGCAGGTTGAAAAACTGTTTTTT; CDR3aa: CASSYRGQVEKLFF
d_gene: TRBD2; abundance: few; j_gene: TRBJ2-7; v_gene: TRBV4-2; CDR3nt: TGTGCCAGCAGCCAACCCCTAGCGGGAGGGCCGAGCGAGCAGTACTTC; CDR3aa: CASSQPLAGGPSEQYF
d_gene: TRBD1; abundance: NA; j_gene: TRBJ2-1; v_gene: TRBV20-1; CDR3nt: TGCAGTGCTACCCCGAACGGTGAGACAGGGAAGGGCGATGAGCAGTTCTTC; CDR3aa: CSATPNGETGKGDEQFF
d_gene: TRBD2; abundance: few; j_gene: TRBJ2-5; v_gene: TRBV20-1; CDR3nt: TGCAGTGCTAGAGACGGCCGGGAGGCACTTAACCAAGAGACCCAGTACTTC; CDR3aa: CSARDGREALNQETQYF
d_gene: NA; abundance: few; j_gene: TRBJ2-7; v_gene: TRBV29-1; CDR3nt: TGCAGCGTTGACCAAGGCGGTTCGAGCTCCTACGAGCAGTACTTC; CDR3aa: CSVDQGGSSSYEQYF
d_gene: TRBD2; abundance: NA; j_gene: TRBJ2-5; v_gene: TRBV12-3/TRBV12-4; CDR3nt: TGTGCCAGCAGTCAACTAGCGGGAGAAAAAGAGACCCAGTACTTC; CDR3aa: CASSQLAGEKETQYF
d_gene: NA; abundance: few; j_gene: TRBJ1-1; v_gene: TRBV12-3/TRBV12-4; CDR3nt: TGTGCCAGCAGTTTAGGAACAGGCCAGAACACTGAAGCTTTCTTT; CDR3aa: CASSLGTGQNTEAFF
d_gene: NA; abundance: NA; j_gene: TRBJ2-1; v_gene: TRBV25-1; CDR3nt: TGTGCCAGCAGTGAATCGGTCTCTTGGAATGAGCAGTTCTTC; CDR3aa: CASSESVSWNEQFF
d_gene: NA; abundance: few; j_gene: TRBJ1-5; v_gene: TRBV5-6; CDR3nt: TGTGCCAGCAGCTGGTGGTCCGGGACGGTGAATCAGCCCCAGCATTTT; CDR3aa: CASSWWSGTVNQPQHF
d_gene: NA; abundance: few; j_gene: TRBJ1-5; v_gene: TRBV12-3/TRBV12-4; CDR3nt: TGTGCCAGCAGTTACGTAAATCAGCCCCAGCATTTT; CDR3aa: CASSYVNQPQHF
d_gene: TRBD1; abundance: NA; j_gene: TRBJ2-1; v_gene: TRBV12-3/TRBV12-4; CDR3nt: TGTGCCAGCAGTTTTTTGGACAGGGACAATGAGCAGTTCTTC; CDR3aa: CASSFLDRDNEQFF
d_gene: NA; abundance: few; j_gene: TRBJ2-2; v_gene: TRBV7-2; CDR3nt: TGTGCCAGCAGCCCCCGAGTGGAGAGGGAGCTGTTTTTT; CDR3aa: CASSPRVERELFF
d_gene: TRBD1; abundance: NA; j_gene: TRBJ2-7; v_gene: TRBV9; CDR3nt: TGTGCCAGCAGCGCCGGGGGACAGGGATCCTACGAGCAGTACTTC; CDR3aa: CASSAGGQGSYEQYF
d_gene: TRBD1; abundance: NA; j_gene: TRBJ1-5; v_gene: TRBV6-2/TRBV6-3; CDR3nt: TGTGCCAGCAGTTACTCCGGGACAGGGAACCAGCCCCAGCATTTT; CDR3aa: CASSYSGTGNQPQHF
d_gene: NA; abundance: NA; j_gene: TRBJ2-4; v_gene: TRBV27; CDR3nt: TGTGCCAGCAGTTTATCGCCCCCAGGGGGGTTCGAAAACATTCAGTACTTC; CDR3aa: CASSLSPPGGFENIQYF
d_gene: TRBD2; abundance: NA; j_gene: TRBJ2-7; v_gene: TRBV6-5; CDR3nt: TGTGCCAGCAGTTACTCTGCGGGAGACAGAAGAGAGCAGTACTTC; CDR3aa: CASSYSAGDRREQYF
d_gene: TRBD1; abundance: NA; j_gene: TRBJ2-1; v_gene: TRBV5-1; CDR3nt: TGCGCCAGCAATAAAGTGTGGACAGGGGAGGATGAGCAGTTCTTC; CDR3aa: CASNKVWTGEDEQFF
d_gene: NA; abundance: many; j_gene: TRBJ2-5; v_gene: TRBV27; CDR3nt: TGTGCCAGCAGTTTAGCAGGGACCCAAGAGACCCAGTACTTC; CDR3aa: CASSLAGTQETQYF
d_gene: NA; abundance: NA; j_gene: TRBJ2-7; v_gene: TRBV28; CDR3nt: TGTGCCAGCAATCAGCCCCTTTCCTACGAGCAGTACTTC; CDR3aa: CASNQPLSYEQYF
d_gene: TRBD1; abundance: many; j_gene: TRBJ2-2; v_gene: TRBV24-1; CDR3nt: TGTGCCACCAGTGGTGTGACAGGGCTAACCGGGGAGCTGTTTTTT; CDR3aa: CATSGVTGLTGELFF
d_gene: TRBD1; abundance: NA; j_gene: TRBJ1-2; v_gene: TRBV12-3/TRBV12-4; CDR3nt: TGTGCCAGCAGTCCAGGGGGCGCCGGGGGCTACACCTTC; CDR3aa: CASSPGGAGGYTF
d_gene: TRBD2; abundance: many; j_gene: TRBJ2-7; v_gene: TRBV6-5; CDR3nt: TGTGCCAGCAGTCCTGAGCGGGAGCCGACCTACGAGCAGTACTTC; CDR3aa: CASSPEREPTYEQYF
d_gene: NA; abundance: many; j_gene: TRBJ2-7; v_gene: TRBV29-1; CDR3nt: TGCAGCGTCTTAACCCAGGGCAAGGTCCACGAGCAGTACTTC; CDR3aa: CSVLTQGKVHEQYF
d_gene: NA; abundance: NA; j_gene: TRBJ2-3; v_gene: TRBV12-3/TRBV12-4; CDR3nt: TGTGCCAGCAGTTTACCCCTGGCTAGCTTCCCACGCACAGATACGCAGTATTTT; CDR3aa: CASSLPLASFPRTDTQYF
d_gene: NA; abundance: few; j_gene: TRBJ2-1; v_gene: TRBV5-1; CDR3nt: TGCGCCAGCAGCTTGAATACCGAGACGCACAACAATGAGCAGTTCTTC; CDR3aa: CASSLNTETHNNEQFF
d_gene: TRBD1; abundance: NA; j_gene: TRBJ1-3; v_gene: TRBV15; CDR3nt: TGTGCCGTGATGGGACAGGATAAGGGAACTGGAAACACCATATATTTT; CDR3aa: CAVMGQDKGTGNTIYF
d_gene: TRBD1; abundance: few; j_gene: TRBJ2-7; v_gene: TRBV6-2/TRBV6-3; CDR3nt: TGTGCCACCGGACAGGCCTACGAGCAGTACTTC; CDR3aa: CATGQAYEQYF
d_gene: NA; abundance: NA; j_gene: TRBJ2-1; v_gene: TRBV27; CDR3nt: TGTGCCAGCAGTGTACTAACTAGGTCCCATGAGCAGTTCTTC; CDR3aa: CASSVLTRSHEQFF
d_gene: TRBD1; abundance: NA; j_gene: TRBJ2-7; v_gene: TRBV6-1; CDR3nt: TGTGCCAGCAGTGATTGGGACAGAAACTACGAGCAGTACTTC; CDR3aa: CASSDWDRNYEQYF